What follows are 12 T cell receptor beta chains derived from one specimen sequenced in a study of T cells in Graves' hyperthyroidism and ophthalmopathy. RNA transcripts yielded amplified TCR beta CDR3 regions. The study used the HTBI primer set for a first-round RT-PCR of the TCR CDR3. TCRdb used MiXCR to reprocess the multiplex PCR reads, holding one entry per CDR3 protein. The sample records approximately 630,000 distinct CDR3 sequences, about a sixth being singletons. Sequencing was carried out using blood. These receptors were collected from a woman aged 25 to 45 with Graves' hyperthyroidism.

This clonotype was seen a handful of times. This chain connects TRBV20-1 to TRBJ2-7, with 9 bases matching TRBD2. The trim removed 7 bases at V and 2 bases at J, leaving 9 bases unmatched. Germline CDR1 DFQATT, CDR2 SNEGSKA (reference sequence). This CDR3 contains 14 residues. The CDR3 sequence: CSVQTSGNPYEQYF. In nucleotides, the CDR3 is TGCAGTGTACAGACTAGCGGTAATCCCTACGAGCAGTACTTC.

The sample holds many counts of this clonotype. The rearrangement joins TRBV2 to TRBJ1-1; 12 bases map to TRBD1. CDR3 size: 13 residues. Germline V gene lookup returns CDR1 SNHLY and CDR2 FYNNEI. The CDR3 nucleotides read TGTGGCGGAGGGGACAGGGGGCGCACTGAAGCTTTCTTT. The encoded protein is CGGGDRGRTEAFF.

The table lists this clonotype with a few counts. J is TRBJ2-1 and V is TRBV15; TRBD2 agrees at 7 bases. The CDR3 has 16 residues. V lost 3 bases, J lost 4 bases, and 9 bases stayed unmatched. Germline CDR1 reads LNHNV; CDR2 reads YYDKDF (reference sequence). The CDR3 reads CATSSVAGVYYNEQFF. CDR3 nucleotides: TGTGCCACCAGCAGCGTGGCGGGAGTTTATTACAATGAGCAGTTCTTC.

This clonotype has ten or more counts. The chain employs TRBV7-2 and TRBJ2-1; 12 nucleotides agree with TRBD2. Germline V gives CDR1 SGHTA, CDR2 FQGNSA. The CDR3 has 15 residues. The trim removed 1 base at V and 9 bases at J, leaving 4 bases unmatched. CDR3 sequence reads: CASSLVELAGGEQFF. The CDR3 DNA follows: TGTGCCAGCAGCTTAGTGGAACTAGCGGGAGGTGAGCAGTTCTTC.

As DNA, the CDR3 is TGCGCCAGCAGCCAAGTGGGACAGGGGGAATCGGAGACCCAGTACTTC. Its translation is CASSQVGQGESETQYF. This chain joins TRBV4-3 and TRBJ2-5; 11 bases agree with TRBD1. The V and J ends lost 1 base and 5 bases, in that order; junction bases with no gene match: 6. The germline CDR1 and CDR2 sequences are LGHNA and YSLEER. The CDR3 is 16 amino acids.

This chain connects TRBV27 to TRBJ2-7; D unresolved. Trimming took off 6 bases at V and 2 bases at J, with 23 bases between the two ends. CDR3 length equals 17 residues. Germline CDR1 is MNHEY and CDR2 is SMNVEV (reference sequence). CDR3 sequence reads: CASSQESSAPRAYEQYF. The CDR3 bases are TGTGCCAGCAGCCAAGAAAGTTCCGCACCCCGCGCCTACGAGCAGTACTTC.

This clonotype was detected many times. The chain recombines TRBV5-1 with TRBJ1-1; the D gene is possibly TRBD1 (6 bases). The V end lost 4 bases, the J end lost 0 bases, and 10 bases lay between the germline ends. The length of the CDR3 is 14 residues. Germline V gives CDR1 SGHRS, CDR2 YFSETQ. The CDR3: CASSVDSLNTEAFF. The DNA of the CDR3 is TGCGCCAGCAGCGTGGACAGTCTGAACACTGAAGCTTTCTTT.

There are many counts of this clonotype. The chain combines TRBV12-3 or TRBV12-4 with TRBJ2-7; TRBD1 aligns across 9 bases. The CDR3 covers 16 residues. V gave up 7 bases and J gave up 0 bases; unmatched junction bases: 10. Here the CDR3 DNA reads TGTGCCAGCACTGAGACAGGGGGTGGCCTCTCCTACGAGCAGTACTTC. Translating it yields CASTETGGGLSYEQYF.

This chain links TRBV28 with TRBJ2-4, with a possible D match to TRBD2 (6 bases). Germline lookup yields CDR1 MDHEN and CDR2 SYDVKM. V dropped 6 bases and J dropped 0 bases, with 15 bases sitting between them. This CDR3 spans 16 amino acids. The CDR3 DNA is TGTGCCAGCAGCACGGGGGACGGACTAGCCAAAAACATTCAGTACTTC. Translation gives CASSTGDGLAKNIQYF.

V is TRBV6-2 or TRBV6-3 and J is TRBJ2-1, with TRBD2 matching over 10 bases. Germline V gene lookup returns CDR1 MNHEY and CDR2 SVGEGT. The J segment lost 7 bases and the V segment lost 8 bases, leaving 14 bases of the junction unmatched. This CDR3 is 16 amino acids long. DNA for the CDR3: TGTGCCAGCGGTTCCGGCCTAGCGGGAGCTCGGAATGAGCAGTTCTTC. It specifies CASGSGLAGARNEQFF.

This clonotype has a count of ten or more. The chain has TRBV3-1 and TRBJ2-5, with D tentatively TRBD1 (5 bases). V lost 0 bases and J lost 3, with 5 bases in between. The CDR3 is 13 residues long. Germline V gives CDR1 LGHDT, CDR2 YNNKEL (reference sequence). The CDR3 bases are TGTGCCAGCAGCCAAGAGACAGAAGAGACCCAGTACTTC. Translated, it gives CASSQETEETQYF.

This clonotype was seen repeatedly, ten times or more. This rearrangement joins TRBV24-1 to TRBJ2-3; D is unclear. The CDR3 has 13 residues. Germline V gives CDR1 KGHDR, CDR2 SFDVKD. Between the trimmed V and J ends, which lost 0 bases and 1 base, there was a span of 1 base. Written as DNA, the CDR3 is TGTGCCACCAGTGATTTGGGCACAGATACGCAGTATTTT. This codes for CATSDLGTDTQYF.